The 5 T cell receptor beta chains given below trace back to one sample, sequenced in a study of HIV-infected children after antiretroviral therapy interruption. The TCR library was built from RNA with a 3' RACE protocol and unique molecular identifiers. TCRdb reprocessed the 3' RACE reads with MiXCR, giving one entry per CDR3 protein. The sample yields around 41,000 distinct CDR3 sequences, about 6% seen once. The treatment was: PENTA 11 planned treatment interruption arm or continuous ART arm. Source: CD45RA+ CD4+ T cells from PBMCs, pooled from several time points, taken from a donor given antiretroviral therapy, either interrupted or continuous. This sample's subset: naive CD4+ CD45RA+ CD45RO- T cells. These receptors all stem from a pool of human donors with HIV.

This clonotype was seen more than once but under ten times. The V gene is TRBV6-2 or TRBV6-3, the J gene TRBJ1-4, with no clear D. The CDR3 extends over 13 amino acids. Germline-derived CDR1 and CDR2 are MNHEY and SVGEGT. With 9 bases removed from V and 3 bases from J, the gap between germline ends came to 11 bases. The CDR3 DNA follows: TGTGCCAGTAAGGGAGTCGCTAATGAAAAACTGTTTTTT. Translated, it gives CASKGVANEKLFF.

The sample holds many counts of this clonotype. J is TRBJ2-7 and V is TRBV13; 7 bases align to TRBD1. The V and J ends lost 8 bases and 10 bases, in that order; junction bases with no gene match: 14. Germline loops: CDR1 PRHDT, CDR2 FYEKMQ (reference sequence). This CDR3 has 13 amino acids. The CDR3 DNA reads TGTGCCAGCTCTCTCGGGGACAGCTATGAACAGTACTTC. Amino acid sequence: CASSLGDSYEQYF.

This clonotype has ten or more counts. The genes are TRBV29-1 and TRBJ2-3, with 7 bases that match TRBD2. With V trimmed by 2 bases and J by 6 bases, 14 bases remained unmatched. Germline V gene data show CDR1 as SQVTM and CDR2 as ANQGSEA. The CDR3 length is 16 residues. The CDR3 spells CSVELLADLRPDTQYF. The CDR3 DNA sequence: TGCAGCGTTGAACTGCTAGCGGACCTAAGGCCCGATACGCAGTATTTT.

This clonotype was seen many times. J is TRBJ2-1 and V is TRBV7-2; TRBD1 agrees at 7 bases. There are 15 residues in the CDR3. The ends lost 3 bases at V and 1 base at J; junction bases unmatched: 3. Germline V lookup: CDR1 SGHTA, CDR2 FQGNSA. As DNA, the CDR3 is TGTGCCAGCAGCTTTGAGGGGGCGTCCTACAATGAGCAGTTCTTC. Protein: CASSFEGASYNEQFF.

This clonotype was seen a few times. The chain uses TRBV2 and TRBJ2-7, with no clear D. This CDR3 is 13 amino acids long. The germline gives CDR1 SNHLY, CDR2 FYNNEI. Trimming left V 4 bases short and J 7 bases short, with 14 bases between. The CDR3 loop reads CASSVAQKGEQYF. The CDR3 bases are TGTGCCAGCAGTGTTGCCCAGAAGGGAGAGCAGTACTTC.